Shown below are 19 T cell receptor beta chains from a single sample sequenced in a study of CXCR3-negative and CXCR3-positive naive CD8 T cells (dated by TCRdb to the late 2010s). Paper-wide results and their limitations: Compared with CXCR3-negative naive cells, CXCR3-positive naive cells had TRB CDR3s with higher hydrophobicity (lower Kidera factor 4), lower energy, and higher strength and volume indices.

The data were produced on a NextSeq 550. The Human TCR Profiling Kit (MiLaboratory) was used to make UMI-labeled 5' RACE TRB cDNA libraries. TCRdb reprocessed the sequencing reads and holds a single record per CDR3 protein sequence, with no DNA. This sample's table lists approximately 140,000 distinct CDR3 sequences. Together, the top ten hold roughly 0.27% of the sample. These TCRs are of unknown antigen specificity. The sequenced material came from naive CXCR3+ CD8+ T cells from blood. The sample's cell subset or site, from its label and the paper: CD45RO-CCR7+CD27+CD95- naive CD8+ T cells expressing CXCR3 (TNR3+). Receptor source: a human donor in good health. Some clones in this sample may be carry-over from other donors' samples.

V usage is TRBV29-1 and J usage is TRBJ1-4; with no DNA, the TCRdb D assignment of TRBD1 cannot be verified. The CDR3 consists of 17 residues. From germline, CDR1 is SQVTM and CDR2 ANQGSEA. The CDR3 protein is CNVELGTGDVTNEKLFF. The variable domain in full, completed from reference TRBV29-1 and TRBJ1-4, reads SAVISQKPSRDICQRGTSLTIQCQVDSQVTMMFWYRQQPGQSLTLIATANQGSEATYESGFVIDKFPISRPNLTFSTLTVSNMSPEDSSIYLCNVELGTGDVTNEKLFFGSGTQLSVL.

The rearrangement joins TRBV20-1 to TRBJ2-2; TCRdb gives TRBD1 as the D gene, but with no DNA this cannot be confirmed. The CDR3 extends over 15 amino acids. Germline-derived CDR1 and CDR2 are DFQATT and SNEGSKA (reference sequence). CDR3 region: CSVGQGFFGVGELFF.

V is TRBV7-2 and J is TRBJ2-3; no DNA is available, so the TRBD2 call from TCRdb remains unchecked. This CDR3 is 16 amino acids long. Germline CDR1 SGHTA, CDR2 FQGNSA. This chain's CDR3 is CASSLTSGGVGDTQYF.

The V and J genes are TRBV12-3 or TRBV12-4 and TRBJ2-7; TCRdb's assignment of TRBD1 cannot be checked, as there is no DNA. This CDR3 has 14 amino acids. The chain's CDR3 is CASKRDRGDYEQYF.

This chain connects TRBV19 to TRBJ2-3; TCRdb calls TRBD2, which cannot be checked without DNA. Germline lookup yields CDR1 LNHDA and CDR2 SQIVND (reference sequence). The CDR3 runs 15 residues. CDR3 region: CASSMVAGATDTQYF.

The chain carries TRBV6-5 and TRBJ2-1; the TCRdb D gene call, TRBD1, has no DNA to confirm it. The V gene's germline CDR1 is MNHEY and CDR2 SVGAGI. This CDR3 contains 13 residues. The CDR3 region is CASSRKQDNEQFF.

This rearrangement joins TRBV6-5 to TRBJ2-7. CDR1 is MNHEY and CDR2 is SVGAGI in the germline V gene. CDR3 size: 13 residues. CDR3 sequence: CASSVVQKGEQYF.

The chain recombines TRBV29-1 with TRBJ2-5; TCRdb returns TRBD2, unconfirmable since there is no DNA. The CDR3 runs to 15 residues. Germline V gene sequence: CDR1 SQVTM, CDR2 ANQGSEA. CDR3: CSVEPGTSDQETQYF.

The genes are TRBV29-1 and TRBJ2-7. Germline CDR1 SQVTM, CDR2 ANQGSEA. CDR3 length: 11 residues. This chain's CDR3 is CSVDSYGEQYF.

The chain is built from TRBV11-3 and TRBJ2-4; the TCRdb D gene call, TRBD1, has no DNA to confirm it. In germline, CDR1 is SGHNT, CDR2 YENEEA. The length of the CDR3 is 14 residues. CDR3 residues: CASSNWGAENIQYF.

The CDR3: CASSPGFGTEAFF. J is TRBJ1-1 and V is TRBV7-9; checking the TCRdb D call of TRBD1 is not possible without DNA. Germline V gene lookup returns CDR1 SEHNR and CDR2 FQNEAQ (reference sequence). The CDR3 extends over 13 amino acids.

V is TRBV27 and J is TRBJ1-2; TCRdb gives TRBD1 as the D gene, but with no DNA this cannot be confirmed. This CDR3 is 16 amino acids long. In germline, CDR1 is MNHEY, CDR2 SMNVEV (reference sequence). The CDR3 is CASSPTGAFSNYGYTF.

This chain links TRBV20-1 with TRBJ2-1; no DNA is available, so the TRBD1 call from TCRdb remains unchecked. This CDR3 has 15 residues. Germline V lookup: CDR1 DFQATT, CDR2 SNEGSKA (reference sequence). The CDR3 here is CSAREWTGIGNEQFF.

Here the CDR3 reads CASSEGIANTIYF. J is TRBJ1-3 and V is TRBV14. Germline CDR1 reads SGHDN; CDR2 reads FVKESK. The CDR3 spans 13 residues.

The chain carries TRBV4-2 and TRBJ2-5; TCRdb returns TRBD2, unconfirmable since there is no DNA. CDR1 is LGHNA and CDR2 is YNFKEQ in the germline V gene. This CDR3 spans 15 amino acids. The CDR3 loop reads CASSQDETSQETQYF.

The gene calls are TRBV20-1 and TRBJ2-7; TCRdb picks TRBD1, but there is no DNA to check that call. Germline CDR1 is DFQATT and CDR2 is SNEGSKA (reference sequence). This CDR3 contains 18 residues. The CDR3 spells CSASPTGTGQLEIDEQYF.

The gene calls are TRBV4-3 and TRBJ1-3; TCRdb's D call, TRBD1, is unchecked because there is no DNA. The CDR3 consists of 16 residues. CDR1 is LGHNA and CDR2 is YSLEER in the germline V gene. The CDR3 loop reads CASSPYLGGPGNTIYF.

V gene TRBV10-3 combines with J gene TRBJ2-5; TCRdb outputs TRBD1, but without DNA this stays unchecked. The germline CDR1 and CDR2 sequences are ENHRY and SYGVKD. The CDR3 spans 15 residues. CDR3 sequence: CAISEAGGAWETQYF.

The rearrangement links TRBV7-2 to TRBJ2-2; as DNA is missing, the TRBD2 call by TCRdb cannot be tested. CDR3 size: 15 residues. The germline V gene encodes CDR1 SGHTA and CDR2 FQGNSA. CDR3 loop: CASSTGTSGPGELFF.